This entry is about one TCR beta chain. Germline loops: CDR1 MGHRA, CDR2 YSYEKL. With 1 base clipped from V and 5 bases from J, the junction kept 10 bases outside the gene matches. The CDR3 is made up of 18 amino acids. This sample is drawn from a study of blood T cell repertoires in COVID-19. Using immunoSEQ multiplex PCR, the repertoire was profiled, and TCRdb retains in-frame clones only, with some absent. The sample gives under 250,000 clones, 65% to 90% of which show up once; approximately 1.6% is in the top ten. Material for sequencing was PBMCs or T cells enriched from blood (not recorded which). The V call is TRBV4-1, the J call TRBJ2-5; 13 bases line up with TRBD2. The clonotype comes from a man between 40 and 49 years old who had recovered from COVID-19. The DNA of the CDR3 is TGCGCCAGCAGCCAAGGAGTTGGACTAGCGGGAGAGGGGGAGACCCAGTACTTC. Protein product: CASSQGVGLAGEGETQYF.